The sequence of this TCR beta chain was determined in a study of tumor-infiltrating lymphocytes in oesophageal squamous cell carcinoma. Relative to its sample, this clonotype is medium-sized. The ends lost 2 bases at V and 5 bases at J; junction bases unmatched: 9. This CDR3 comprises 16 residues. Germline CDR1 reads MNHNY; CDR2 reads SVGAGI (reference sequence). MiXCR was run by TCRdb on the PCR reads, yielding one entry per CDR3 protein. The data hold 19,000 or so distinct CDR3 sequences, with about 46% observed a single time. The clonotype comes from a female donor with esophageal squamous cell carcinoma. Sequencing used normal esophageal tissue next to the tumor. This chain connects TRBV6-6 to TRBJ2-5; 9 bases align to TRBD1. As DNA, the CDR3 is TGTGCCAGCAGTTACGGGGGGACAGGGAGGAGGGAGACCCAGTACTTC. Amino acid sequence: CASSYGGTGRRETQYF.